Presented here are 16 T cell receptor beta chains from one specimen sequenced in a study of blood T cell repertoires in COVID-19. TCRdb's table, derived via immunoSEQ multiplex PCR, lists solely in-frame clones and lacks some. The sample records under 200,000 clones, roughly 80% being singletons. The sample comprised peripheral blood. These receptors came from a woman in her thirties with acute or convalescent COVID-19.

This clone was seen only a few times. The chain is built from TRBV30 and TRBJ1-3; the match to TRBD1 covers 9 bases. The CDR3 length is 15 residues. In germline, CDR1 is GTSNPN, CDR2 SVGIG (reference sequence). Trimming removed 2 bases from V and 4 bases from J; junction bases left unmatched: 6. CDR3 sequence: CAWSRTGVSGNTIYF. The CDR3 nucleotides read TGTGCCTGGAGTAGGACAGGGGTATCCGGAAACACCATATATTTT.

The chain carries TRBV6-2 or TRBV6-3 and TRBJ2-3; 8 bases are shared with TRBD1. The V segment lost 6 bases and the J segment 9 bases; nucleotides outside the gene matches: 11. This CDR3 has 14 residues. CDR1 and CDR2 (germline): MNHEY, SVGEGT. The CDR3 DNA reads TGTGCCAGCAGCCAGGGGGCTCCTGGTTTAACGCAGTATTTT. Encoded protein: CASSQGAPGLTQYF.

This clone was counted only a few times. CDR3 coding DNA: TGTGCCAGCAGCTTAGAACTAGCGGGGGTCTACAATGAGCAGTTCTTC. Translation: CASSLELAGVYNEQFF. V usage is TRBV7-9 and J usage is TRBJ2-1, with TRBD2 identical over 11 bases. The CDR3 is made up of 16 amino acids. J was trimmed by 3 bases and V by 1 base; bases with no gene match: 2. Germline CDR1 SEHNR, CDR2 FQNEAQ (reference sequence).

V and J are TRBV5-4 and TRBJ2-2; weak D call: TRBD1 (5 bases). The CDR3 length is 14 residues. Germline CDR1 reads SGHNT; CDR2 reads YYREEE (reference sequence). V shed 5 bases and J shed 0 bases, with 8 bases lying between them. Here the CDR3 reads CASSSQANTGELFF. CDR3 coding DNA: TGTGCCAGCAGTTCACAGGCGAACACCGGGGAGCTGTTTTTT. Full variable domain (outside the CDR3, taken from reference TRBV5-4 and TRBJ2-2): ETGVTQSPTHLIKTRGQQVTLRCSSQSGHNTVSWYQQALGQGPQFIFQYYREEENGRGNFPPRFSGLQFPNYSSELNVNALELDDSALYLCASSSQANTGELFFGEGSRLTVL.

The chain has TRBV4-1 and TRBJ1-2; maybe TRBD1 (6 bases). Germline V lookup: CDR1 MGHRA, CDR2 YSYEKL. The CDR3 sequence is 15 residues long. V lost 0 bases and J lost 3, with 11 bases in between. The CDR3 nucleotides are TGCGCCAGCAGCCAAGAAACAGGGATGCACTATGGCTACACCTTC. Its translation: CASSQETGMHYGYTF.

This rearrangement joins TRBV11-2 to TRBJ2-1; no reliable D call. V lost 8 bases, J lost 5 bases, and 16 bases lay in between. The CDR3 sequence is 14 residues long. Germline CDR1 and CDR2: SGHAT and FQNNGV. The CDR3: CASLQTPTHNEQFF. In DNA, the CDR3 is TGTGCCAGCCTACAGACCCCGACCCACAATGAGCAGTTCTTC.

The rearrangement links TRBV12-3 or TRBV12-4 to TRBJ1-6; no definite D call. This CDR3 is built from 13 residues. V lost 3 bases and J lost 9, with 9 bases in between. CDR3 sequence (DNA): TGTGCCAGCAGTTTGCTAGATGGTTCACCCCTCCACTTT. Encoded protein: CASSLLDGSPLHF.

The chain combines TRBV7-9 with TRBJ2-1; possibly TRBD1 for D (6 bases). This CDR3 has 15 residues. V lost 1 base and J lost 3, with 10 bases in between. Germline-derived CDR1 and CDR2 are SEHNR and FQNEAQ (reference sequence). The CDR3 DNA reads TGTGCCAGCAGCTTAGTACAGGGTCACTACAATGAGCAGTTCTTC. As protein: CASSLVQGHYNEQFF.

This chain connects TRBV20-1 to TRBJ2-3; no clear D. This CDR3 spans 16 amino acids. The germline gives CDR1 DFQATT, CDR2 SNEGSKA (reference sequence). Trimming pared 3 bases from V and 4 bases from J, leaving 20 bases between. CDR3 region: CSASGVTVGSPDTQYF. The DNA for the CDR3 is TGCAGTGCTAGTGGGGTTACGGTCGGGTCCCCAGATACGCAGTATTTT.

This rearrangement joins TRBV6-6 to TRBJ1-5, with a possible D match to TRBD1 (6 bases). The length of the CDR3 is 14 residues. Germline assignment: CDR1 MNHNY and CDR2 SVGAGI (reference sequence). Trimming removed 7 bases at V and 3 bases at J, with 13 bases between. CDR3 sequence: CASTTTGFNQPQHF. CDR3 DNA sequence: TGTGCCAGCACCACCACAGGGTTCAATCAGCCCCAGCATTTT.

J is TRBJ1-4 and V is TRBV29-1, with 7 bases matching TRBD1. V was pared by 6 bases and J by 0 bases, with 4 bases of the junction left unmatched. Germline CDR1 reads SQVTM; CDR2 reads ANQGSEA. The CDR3 covers 14 residues. CDR3 bases: TGCAGCGTACAGGGGCCTGCAACTAATGAAAAACTGTTTTTT. Translation: CSVQGPATNEKLFF. The whole variable domain, remainder taken from reference TRBV29-1 and TRBJ1-4, is SAVISQKPSRDICQRGTSLTIQCQVDSQVTMMFWYRQQPGQSLTLIATANQGSEATYESGFVIDKFPISRPNLTFSTLTVSNMSPEDSSIYLCSVQGPATNEKLFFGSGTQLSVL.

This clone was detected ten times or more. The sample has other DNA sequences that encode this CDR3 too. The chain employs TRBV6-1 and TRBJ1-5; no definite D call. The CDR3 consists of 13 residues. CDR1 and CDR2 from the germline V gene are MNHNS and SASEGT. V dropped 0 bases and J dropped 5 bases, with 5 bases sitting between them. CDR3 bases: TGTGCCAGCAGTGAAGCCTTCGATCAGCCCCAGCATTTT. Translating it yields CASSEAFDQPQHF.

This clone was detected a few times. The V gene is TRBV7-2, the J gene TRBJ2-7, with D perhaps TRBD1 (5 bases). The germline V gene has CDR1 SGHTA and CDR2 FQGNSA. With 2 bases removed from V and 0 bases from J, the gap between germline ends came to 11 bases. This CDR3 region has 15 residues. CDR3 nucleotides: TGTGCCAGCAGCTTACCCCCACAGGCCTCCTACGAGCAGTACTTC. It codes for CASSLPPQASYEQYF.

The CDR3 sequence: CASSRVSGTPNYGYTF. In nucleotides, the CDR3 is TGTGCCAGCAGCAGAGTATCCGGGACACCTAACTATGGCTACACCTTC. This chain links TRBV21-1 with TRBJ1-2; the tabulated D call, TRBD1, remains unverified against the DNA. TRBV21-1 is given as a pseudogene. This CDR3 is 16 amino acids long.

V gene TRBV5-1 combines with J gene TRBJ2-2; TRBD2 agrees at 11 bases. CDR3 size: 16 residues. Germline V gives CDR1 SGHRS, CDR2 YFSETQ. Trimming took 1 base from V and 3 from J; bases not matched to a gene: 2. In nucleotides, the CDR3 is TGCGCCAGCAGCTTGCTAGCGGGGGGCTACACCGGGGAGCTGTTTTTT. Translating it yields CASSLLAGGYTGELFF.

The rearrangement joins TRBV20-1 to TRBJ1-2; no clear D gene. This CDR3 has 11 amino acids. Trimming removed 3 bases at V and 3 bases at J, with 5 bases between. In germline, CDR1 is DFQATT, CDR2 SNEGSKA (reference sequence). The CDR3 sequence is CSASSDYGYTF. The CDR3 coding sequence is TGCAGTGCTAGCAGCGACTATGGCTACACCTTC.